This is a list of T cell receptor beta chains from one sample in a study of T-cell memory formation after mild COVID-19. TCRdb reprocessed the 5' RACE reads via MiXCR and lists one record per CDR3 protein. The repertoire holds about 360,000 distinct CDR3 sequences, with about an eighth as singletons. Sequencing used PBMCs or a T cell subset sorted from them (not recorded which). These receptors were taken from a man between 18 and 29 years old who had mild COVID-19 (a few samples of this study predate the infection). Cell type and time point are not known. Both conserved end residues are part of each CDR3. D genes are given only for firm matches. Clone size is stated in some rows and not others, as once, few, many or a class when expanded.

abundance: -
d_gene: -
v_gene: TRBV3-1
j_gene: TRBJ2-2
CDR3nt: TGTGCCAGCAGCCCTCTCGATTGGGGGTCTCCGAACACCGGGGAGCTGTTTTTT
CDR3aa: CASSPLDWGSPNTGELFF

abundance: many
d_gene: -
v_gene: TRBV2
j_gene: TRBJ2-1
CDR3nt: TGTGCCAGCCGCCTATGGGGGGAGGACAATGAGCAGTTCTTC
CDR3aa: CASRLWGEDNEQFF

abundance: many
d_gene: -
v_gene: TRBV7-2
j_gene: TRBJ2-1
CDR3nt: TGTGCCAGCAGCTTAGTTGGGGCGGACAATGAGCAGTTCTTC
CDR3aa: CASSLVGADNEQFF

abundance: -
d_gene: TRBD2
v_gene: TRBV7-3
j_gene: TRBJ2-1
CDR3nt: TGTGCCAGCAGCCCGGCGGGGCGGCTAGCGGGGGCCTACAATGAGCAGTTCTTC
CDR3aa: CASSPAGRLAGAYNEQFF

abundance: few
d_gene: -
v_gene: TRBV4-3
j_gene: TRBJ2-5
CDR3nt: TGCGCCAGCAGCCAAAATGCGAATAAAGAGACCCAGTACTTC
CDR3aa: CASSQNANKETQYF

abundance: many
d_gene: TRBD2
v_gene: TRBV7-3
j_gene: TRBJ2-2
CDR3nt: TGTGCCAGCAGCTCATCGTCGGGGGGCACCGGGGAGCTGTTTTTT
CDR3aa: CASSSSSGGTGELFF

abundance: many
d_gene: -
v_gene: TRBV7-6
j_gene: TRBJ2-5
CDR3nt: TGTGCCAGCAGCTTACTCGGCGGGGAGACCCAGTACTTC
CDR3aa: CASSLLGGETQYF

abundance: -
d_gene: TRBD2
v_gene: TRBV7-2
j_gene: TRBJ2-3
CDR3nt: TGTGCCAGCAGCTTAGGGGGAGCGGGGGCCACAGATACGCAGTATTTT
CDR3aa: CASSLGGAGATDTQYF

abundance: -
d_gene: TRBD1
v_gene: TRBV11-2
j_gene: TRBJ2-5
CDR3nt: TGTGCCAGCAGCGAGTGGCGGACAGGGGCGTCCCAGTACTTC
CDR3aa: CASSEWRTGASQYF

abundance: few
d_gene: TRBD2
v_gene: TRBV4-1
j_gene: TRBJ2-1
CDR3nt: TGCGCCAGCAGCCAAGAGGGGCTAGCGGGGGGGCCGTTCGATGAGCAGTTCTTC
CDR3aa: CASSQEGLAGGPFDEQFF

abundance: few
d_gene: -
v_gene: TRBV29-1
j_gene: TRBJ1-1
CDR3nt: TGCAGCGCCACCTTTGGGGGGTTGGACACTGAAGCTTTCTTT
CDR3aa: CSATFGGLDTEAFF

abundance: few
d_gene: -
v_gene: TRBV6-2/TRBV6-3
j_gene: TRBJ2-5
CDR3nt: TGTGCCAGCACCAGGAGGGGGCTGAGCGAGACCCAGTACTTC
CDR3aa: CASTRRGLSETQYF

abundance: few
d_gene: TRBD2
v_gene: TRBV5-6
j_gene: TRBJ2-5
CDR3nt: TGTGCCAGCCGCTCTAGCGGGGGGGCCCGCGAGACCCAGTACTTC
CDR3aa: CASRSSGGARETQYF

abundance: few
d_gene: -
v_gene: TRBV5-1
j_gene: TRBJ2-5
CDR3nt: TGCGCCAGCATGAGGAGTCGAGAGACCCAGTACTTC
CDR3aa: CASMRSRETQYF

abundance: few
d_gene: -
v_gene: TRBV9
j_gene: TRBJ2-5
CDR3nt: TGTGCCAGCAGCGTAGACCACCAAGAGACCCAGTACTTC
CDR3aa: CASSVDHQETQYF

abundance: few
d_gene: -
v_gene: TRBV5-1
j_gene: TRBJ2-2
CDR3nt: TGCGCCAGCAGCCCACGGACGGAGACCGGGGAGCTGTTTTTT
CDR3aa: CASSPRTETGELFF

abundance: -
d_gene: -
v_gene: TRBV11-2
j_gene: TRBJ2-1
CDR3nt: TGTGCCAGCAGCTTAACGCTATTCCGGGACGGGCAGTCTGAGCAGTTCTTC
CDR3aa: CASSLTLFRDGQSEQFF

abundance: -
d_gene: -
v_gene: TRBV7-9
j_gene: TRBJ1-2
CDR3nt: TGTGCCAGCAGCCCAACAGGGCTTGGTGGCTACACCTTC
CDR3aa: CASSPTGLGGYTF

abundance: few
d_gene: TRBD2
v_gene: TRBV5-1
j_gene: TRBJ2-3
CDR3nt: TGCGCCAGCAGTGTGACTAGCCCCACAGATACGCAGTATTTT
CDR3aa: CASSVTSPTDTQYF

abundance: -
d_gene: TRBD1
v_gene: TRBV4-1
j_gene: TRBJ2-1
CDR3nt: TGCGCCAGCAGCCACCCCTCGGGACAGATTTACAATGAGCAGTTCTTC
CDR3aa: CASSHPSGQIYNEQFF

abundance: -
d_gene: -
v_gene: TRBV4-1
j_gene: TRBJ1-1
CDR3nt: TGCGCCAGCAGCTCGAAGACAGGCCGGTCCTGGAACACTGAAGCTTTCTTT
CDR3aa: CASSSKTGRSWNTEAFF